The rows below give T cell receptor beta chains drawn from one sample of a study of blood T cell repertoires in COVID-19. Profiling relied on immunoSEQ multiplex PCR, and the TCRdb table lists in-frame clones only, not all of them. Of about 350,000 clones in the sample, about nine tenths are singletons; the top ten hold approximately 4.1%. What was sequenced was peripheral blood. All receptors derive from a woman aged 55-69 years with COVID-19, enrolled during active disease. Each CDR3 is given with its conserved first and last residue. The order of the fields is D gene, clone size, J gene, V gene, CDR3 protein, CDR3 DNA. The D gene is left open where the match is weak. Clone size is not always given. Where it is, it says once, few, many or a class for expanded clones.

TRBD1	.	TRBJ1-1	TRBV6-5	CASSLQGRTEAFF	TGTGCCAGCAGCTTACAGGGGCGCACTGAAGCTTTCTTT
TRBD1	.	TRBJ1-2	TRBV19	CASKGADGYTF	TGTGCCAGTAAGGGGGCAGATGGCTACACCTTC
TRBD1	.	TRBJ2-7	TRBV10-3	CAIRTPGQTYEQYF	TGTGCCATCAGGACCCCGGGACAGACCTACGAGCAGTACTTC
.	.	TRBJ2-5	TRBV7-9	CASSLATPPETQYF	TGTGCCAGCAGCTTAGCGACACCTCCAGAGACCCAGTACTTC
TRBD1	few	TRBJ2-7	TRBV6-6	CATKPGTGGSYEQYF	TGTGCCACCAAACCGGGGACAGGGGGATCCTACGAGCAGTACTTC
.	.	TRBJ2-1	TRBV9	CASSVGAGHNEQFF	TGTGCCAGCAGCGTAGGCGCGGGGCACAATGAGCAGTTCTTC
.	.	TRBJ1-5	TRBV2	CASSESGGIQYDQPQHF	TGTGCCAGCAGTGAATCTGGGGGCATTCAATACGATCAGCCCCAGCATTTT
TRBD1	once	TRBJ2-5	TRBV5-6	CASSKTGGETQYF	TGTGCCAGCAGCAAGACAGGGGGAGAGACCCAGTACTTC
TRBD1	.	TRBJ1-2	TRBV6-6	CASSNRDSGYNGYTF	TGTGCCAGCAGTAACCGGGACAGTGGATACAATGGCTACACCTTC
.	.	TRBJ1-5	TRBV28	CAARRDSNQPQHF	TGTGCCGCCCGGAGGGATAGCAATCAGCCCCAGCATTTT
.	.	TRBJ2-3	TRBV7-9	CAGGPNSHTQYF	TGTGCCGGAGGGCCAAACTCACATACGCAGTATTTT
.	.	TRBJ1-2	TRBV9	CASSAQSRGALGANYGYTF	TGTGCCAGCAGCGCCCAAAGCAGGGGTGCCCTTGGAGCTAACTATGGCTACACCTTC
.	.	TRBJ2-3	TRBV18	CASSPNQGGDTQYF	TGTGCCAGCTCACCAAATCAAGGGGGAGATACGCAGTATTTT
TRBD1	.	TRBJ2-7	TRBV19	CASSIRTGRGSGEQYF	TGTGCCAGTAGTATTCGGACAGGGCGGGGAAGTGGCGAGCAGTACTTC
TRBD1	.	TRBJ2-7	TRBV5-1	CASSPMGQLISYEQYF	TGCGCCAGCAGCCCGATGGGACAGCTAATCTCCTACGAGCAGTACTTC
TRBD1	.	TRBJ1-1	TRBV25-1	CASIRTGGWTEAFF	TGTGCCAGCATCCGGACAGGGGGGTGGACTGAAGCTTTCTTT
.	.	TRBJ1-5	TRBV12-3/TRBV12-4	CASSLRGGQPQHF	TGTGCCAGCAGTTTGCGGGGGGGGCAGCCCCAGCATTTT
.	.	TRBJ2-3	TRBV7-9	CASSSSGGGGSVTDTQYF	TGTGCCAGCAGCTCCTCCGGAGGGGGCGGGTCGGTCACAGATACGCAGTATTTT
.	.	TRBJ1-1	TRBV6-1	CASSEAGALDTEAFF	TGTGCCAGCAGTGAAGCGGGGGCCCTTGACACTGAAGCTTTCTTT
TRBD1	once	TRBJ2-5	TRBV2	CATSSDRGWQETQYF	TGTGCCACCAGCTCCGACAGGGGTTGGCAAGAGACCCAGTACTTC
.	.	TRBJ2-5	TRBV5-1	CASSLNLGRPTGTQYF	TGCGCCAGCAGCTTGAACTTAGGACGCCCAACAGGGACCCAGTACTTC
.	.	TRBJ1-2	TRBV27	CASSLSGGSYGYTF	TGTGCCAGCAGTTTATCTGGCGGCAGCTATGGCTACACCTTC
.	.	TRBJ1-5	TRBV24-1	CATSEGDQPQHF	TGTGCCACCAGTGAAGGGGATCAGCCCCAGCATTTT
.	.	TRBJ2-6	TRBV19	CASSIVRGSSGANVLTF	TGTGCCAGTAGTATAGTCAGGGGAAGTTCTGGGGCCAACGTCCTGACTTTC
TRBD1	.	TRBJ2-1	TRBV5-5	CASSSGQGSYNEQFF	TGTGCCAGCAGCTCGGGACAGGGATCCTACAATGAGCAGTTCTTC
.	.	TRBJ1-4	TRBV7-2	CASSLVGTTNEKLFF	TGTGCCAGCAGCTTAGTCGGGACAACTAATGAAAAACTGTTTTTT
.	.	TRBJ2-1	TRBV19	CASSPPGSIYEQFF	TGTGCCAGTAGTCCCCCCGGGTCGATCTATGAGCAGTTCTTC